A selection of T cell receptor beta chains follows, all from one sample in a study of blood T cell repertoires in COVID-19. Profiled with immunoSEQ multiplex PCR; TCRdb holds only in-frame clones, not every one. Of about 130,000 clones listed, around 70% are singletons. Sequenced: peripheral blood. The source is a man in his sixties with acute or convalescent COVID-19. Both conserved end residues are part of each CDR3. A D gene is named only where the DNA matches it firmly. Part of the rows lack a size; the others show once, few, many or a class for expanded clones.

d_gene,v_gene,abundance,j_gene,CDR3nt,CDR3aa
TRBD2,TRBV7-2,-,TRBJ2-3,TGTGCCAGCAGCTTATGGCGGGGGGGCACAGATACGCAGTATTTT,CASSLWRGGTDTQYF
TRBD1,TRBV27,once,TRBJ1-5,TGTGCCAGCAGTCGACAGGGGGTGAGCAATCAGCCCCAGCATTTT,CASSRQGVSNQPQHF
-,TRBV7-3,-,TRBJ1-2,TGTGCCAGCAGCTTAACTTCGTCGGTTGGCTACACCTTC,CASSLTSSVGYTF
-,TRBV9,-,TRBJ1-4,TGTGCCAGCAGCGTACAGGGAGGAGTGAGAGAAAATGAAAAACTGTTTTTT,CASSVQGGVRENEKLFF
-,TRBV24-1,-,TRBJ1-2,TGTGCCACCAGTGACTCTAACCGGCGGTATGGCTACACCTTC,CATSDSNRRYGYTF
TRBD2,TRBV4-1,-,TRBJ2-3,TGCGCCAGCAGCCAACGACCAGCGGGGGGGCCTGAAGATACGCAGTATTTT,CASSQRPAGGPEDTQYF
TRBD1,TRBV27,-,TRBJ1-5,TGTGCCAGCAGGGGATTCGGACAGGGCCCGAAGCATTTT,CASRGFGQGPKHF
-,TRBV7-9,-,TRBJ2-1,TGTGCCAGCAGCCCGAGACTAGTAGCCTACTACAATGAGCAGTTCTTC,CASSPRLVAYYNEQFF
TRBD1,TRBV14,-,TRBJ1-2,TGTGCCAGCAGCCCTCCCGGGACAGGGGGCGGGCATGGCTACACCTTC,CASSPPGTGGGHGYTF
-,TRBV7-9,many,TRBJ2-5,TGTGCCAGCCTCCACCCAGGCCAAGAGACCCAGTACTTC,CASLHPGQETQYF